This TCR beta chain appears in the sequencing data of a study of T cell responses to AZD1222 COVID-19 vaccine. Assay: immunoSEQ multiplex PCR; the TCRdb copy retains only in-frame clones and omits some. Of about 100,000 clones detected, 75% to 95% appear once; the ten largest clones hold less than 7.5%. Deletions cut 0 bases from V and 1 base from J, with 13 bases between. This CDR3 spans 16 amino acids. CDR1 and CDR2 from the germline V gene are LGHDT and YNNKEL (reference sequence). Concerning this clone: Its antigen is currently unknown.

Overall study results and limits: Reportedly, close to half of spike-specific TCRs are directed against unmutated variant regions. Most donors were white British, females outnumbered males, and clonal diversity was possibly underestimated. Without day 14 samples, only post-peak T cell repertoires were studied.

J is TRBJ2-7 and V is TRBV3-1 (or the pseudogene TRBV3-2), with D possibly TRBD2 on 6 matching bases. The receptor comes from an adult who received the AZD1222 COVID-19 vaccine. The material sequenced was peripheral blood, taken 28 days after the second AZD1222 dose. CDR3 nucleotides: TGTGCCAGCAGCCAAGAAGCAGGACTACCATCCTACGAGCAGTACTTC. This codes for CASSQEAGLPSYEQYF.